This TCR beta chain was retrieved from a study of cytomegalovirus exposure and HLA in healthy donors. Primers included in the PCR were 60 Vbeta and 13 Jbeta primers. Profiled with immunoSEQ multiplex PCR; TCRdb holds only in-frame clones, not every one. This table lists about 140,000 clones. The CDR3 contains 16 residues. Germline V gene data show CDR1 as MNHEY and CDR2 as SMNVEV (reference sequence). The ends lost 7 bases at V and 5 bases at J; junction bases unmatched: 11. Findings of the study overall: As a later analysis showed, several of the most significant clusters appeared to be linked to common viral pathogens. The study recorded 164 TCR beta chains that were cytomegalovirus-associated. A cluster of highly shared sequence variants was likely a sequencing artifact.

About this clone itself: Its antigen is not identified.

This chain links TRBV27 with TRBJ2-7, with TRBD2 matching over 13 bases. Sequenced input: PBMCs. This clonotype was sampled from a middle-aged man in good health and CMV-seronegative. The CDR3 region is CASTKLAGGPLDEQYF. Written as DNA, the CDR3 is TGTGCCAGCACCAAACTAGCGGGGGGGCCCCTCGACGAGCAGTACTTC.